The subject of this entry is one TCR beta chain. This receptor's antigen is unknown. No base quality information exists; no much larger clone differs at one position. Genomic DNA was isolated from the sorted cells so that the TCRbeta CDR3 region could be sequenced. TCRbeta CDR3 regions were sequenced using the immunoSEQ Assay. The immuneACCESS repertoire file appears here via TCRdb, limited to in-frame rearrangements. These files lack a portion of the clones; in checked studies, under half of the deficit traces to unresolved V genes, and the cause of the others is not known. The sample table lists some 53,000 clones, 94% of them with a count of one. 9% to 15% of the sample belongs to the ten largest clones. Sequences MGHRA (CDR1) and YSYEKL (CDR2) are obtained from the germline V gene. Trimming costs V 2 bases and J 2 bases, and their ends lie 19 bases apart. The CDR3 runs 18 residues from the cysteine to the phenylalanine. The read is trimmed to its CDR3 DNA, 54 bases read in frame from base 1.

These data are taken from a study of OX40 agonist ivuxolimab in advanced cancers. Describing the broader study: Ivuxolimab was an agonistic, fully human IgG2 monoclonal antibody directed against OX40 (CD134), a costimulatory receptor. Intravenous ivuxolimab was administered to patients every 2 weeks at six dose levels: 0.01, 0.1, 0.3, 1.5, 3 and 10 mg/kg. The paper reports the monotherapy dose-escalation portion (N of about 50 patients) of the phase I ivuxolimab trial. In the dose-escalation cohort, 75% to 90% of patients were male, and the mean age was 60 years with a range of about 20 to 90. Of the 50 or so patients in dose escalation, about 20 had hepatocellular carcinoma, some 15 had melanoma, 9 had renal cell carcinoma and 9 had head and neck cancer. Partial responses occurred in three dose-escalation patients, of whom one had hepatocellular carcinoma and two had cutaneous melanoma. Peripheral TCRbeta sequencing aimed to test whether ivuxolimab altered TCR sequence diversity and caused clonal T-cell expansion. Patients were allowed to have had prior anti-PD-1, anti-PD-L1 or anti-CTLA-4 therapy, and approximately 39% of the dose-escalation patients had been treated with checkpoint inhibitors. Overall study results and their limits: In partial responders in the 0.1-3.0 mg/kg groups, normalized peripheral clonal expansion was found to be among the lowest, especially among CD8+ T cells. Low levels of normalized T-cell clonal expansion were also seen in some patients who did not respond. The antigen specificity of the clonally expanded peripheral T cells was not determined. At doses of 0.1 to 3.0 mg/kg, clonal expansion of both CD4+ and CD8+ blood T cells was observed from baseline to week 6. After ivuxolimab, more expanded clones were found on average in CD8+ T cells than in CD4+ T cells.

Patients with autoimmune disease history or receiving systemic immunosuppression were excluded from the trial. Peripheral blood for TCR sequencing was drawn from every dose cohort at baseline, at cycle 4 day 1 and at cycle 7 day 1. The samples were taken from a phase I, first-in-human, multicenter, open-label dose-escalation trial of ivuxolimab. Adults with locally advanced or metastatic melanoma, renal cell carcinoma, hepatocellular carcinoma or head and neck squamous cell carcinoma were enrolled in the trial. Before TCR sequencing, CD4+ T cells and CD8+ T cells were sorted from peripheral blood as separate populations.

The receptor was derived from an adult with an advanced solid tumor such as melanoma, head and neck, liver or kidney cancer. The source material was CD4+ or CD8+ T cells sorted from blood, sampled in a trial of the OX40 agonist ivuxolimab. Recombination connected TRBV4-1 to TRBJ1-5, with the D gene too uncertain to name. The CDR3 sequence is CASSQYFGQSVGNQPQHF. The DNA sequence is given as TGCGCCAGCAGCCAATATTTTGGCCAATCGGTCGGCAATCAGCCCCAGCATTTT.